These T cell receptor beta chains were read from a single sample in a study of long-term antiretroviral therapy in people with HIV. TCRdb keeps only in-frame clones here, not all; method: immunoSEQ multiplex PCR. The table includes tens of thousands of clones, about four fifths detected once. The material was unsorted PBMCs, obtained 1.5 years after starting antiretroviral therapy. The receptor set was obtained from a man aged 30-40 years with HIV. CDR3s include the opening cysteine and the closing phenylalanine or tryptophan. Each record gives: J gene, V gene, clone size, D gene, CDR3 DNA, CDR3 protein. The D gene is left open where the match is weak. Size is stated for part of the rows, as once, few or many counts, or as a class when the clone is expanded.

j_gene: TRBJ1-1; v_gene: TRBV13; abundance: NA; d_gene: NA; CDR3nt: TGTGCCAGCAGCTTAGGGGGTAACACTGAAGCTTTCTTT; CDR3aa: CASSLGGNTEAFF
j_gene: TRBJ2-7; v_gene: TRBV30; abundance: NA; d_gene: TRBD1; CDR3nt: TGTGCCGGCAGACAGGGCAGGGTCTACGAGCAGTACTTC; CDR3aa: CAGRQGRVYEQYF
j_gene: TRBJ2-2; v_gene: TRBV10-3; abundance: once; d_gene: NA; CDR3nt: TGTGCCATCAGTGAGGATAGCGGGAACACCGGGGAGCTGTTTTTT; CDR3aa: CAISEDSGNTGELFF
j_gene: TRBJ2-7; v_gene: TRBV5-4; abundance: NA; d_gene: NA; CDR3nt: TGTGCCAGCAGCTACGGACGGGGTAGCGACGAGCAGTACTTC; CDR3aa: CASSYGRGSDEQYF
j_gene: TRBJ1-2; v_gene: TRBV10-3; abundance: NA; d_gene: TRBD1; CDR3nt: TGTGCCATCAGTGGGACAGGGGGCGTCTATGGCTACACCTTC; CDR3aa: CAISGTGGVYGYTF
j_gene: TRBJ1-1; v_gene: TRBV5-6; abundance: NA; d_gene: TRBD1; CDR3nt: TGTGCCAGCAGCCTGGGACAGGGGGGGAACACTGAAGCTTTCTTT; CDR3aa: CASSLGQGGNTEAFF
j_gene: TRBJ2-7; v_gene: TRBV4-2; abundance: NA; d_gene: NA; CDR3nt: TGTGCCAGCAGCCAAGATTCGAGGAGGGCCACAGGCGAGCAGTACTTC; CDR3aa: CASSQDSRRATGEQYF
j_gene: TRBJ1-4; v_gene: TRBV6-5; abundance: NA; d_gene: NA; CDR3nt: TGTGCCAGCTCCCTGGACAGTGAGGAGGAAAAACTGTTTTTT; CDR3aa: CASSLDSEEEKLFF
j_gene: TRBJ2-4; v_gene: TRBV9; abundance: NA; d_gene: TRBD2; CDR3nt: TGTGCCAGCAGCGTAGGGCGGGGGGGCCAGTTCAGCATTCAGTACTTC; CDR3aa: CASSVGRGGQFSIQYF
j_gene: TRBJ2-7; v_gene: TRBV29-1; abundance: NA; d_gene: NA; CDR3nt: TGCAGCGTTGAAGATGGCGAGCGAGAGCAGTACTTC; CDR3aa: CSVEDGEREQYF
j_gene: TRBJ2-1; v_gene: TRBV6-4; abundance: once; d_gene: TRBD1; CDR3nt: TGTGCCAGCAGTGCCCGGACAGGGTCCTACAATGAGCAGTTCTTC; CDR3aa: CASSARTGSYNEQFF
j_gene: TRBJ1-1; v_gene: TRBV7-9; abundance: NA; d_gene: NA; CDR3nt: TGTGCCAGCAACTTGGCTAATGTTAATGAAGCTTTCTTT; CDR3aa: CASNLANVNEAFF
j_gene: TRBJ1-3; v_gene: TRBV19; abundance: medium-sized; d_gene: TRBD1; CDR3nt: TGTGCCAGTAGTCCCGGGACAGGTTCTGGAAACACCATATATTTT; CDR3aa: CASSPGTGSGNTIYF
j_gene: TRBJ2-7; v_gene: TRBV7-9; abundance: NA; d_gene: NA; CDR3nt: TGTGCCAGCAGCTTAGCGCATGCCTACGAGCAGTACTTC; CDR3aa: CASSLAHAYEQYF
j_gene: TRBJ2-5; v_gene: TRBV7-7; abundance: NA; d_gene: NA; CDR3nt: TGTGCTAGCAGCGGGGCCCTGACAGGGGCGTTCGAGACCCAGTACTTC; CDR3aa: CASSGALTGAFETQYF
j_gene: TRBJ2-3; v_gene: TRBV10-2; abundance: NA; d_gene: NA; CDR3nt: TGCGCCAGCACCCAAGGACGGGACACAGATACGCAGTATTTT; CDR3aa: CASTQGRDTDTQYF
j_gene: TRBJ2-3; v_gene: TRBV5-1; abundance: NA; d_gene: TRBD2; CDR3nt: TGCGCCAGCAGCCATTCAACAGCGGGGGAGGTAGATACGCAGTATTTT; CDR3aa: CASSHSTAGEVDTQYF
j_gene: TRBJ1-1; v_gene: TRBV19; abundance: NA; d_gene: NA; CDR3nt: TGTGCCAGTACAGAAGCCGGGGCCGCTTACACTGAAGCTTTCTTT; CDR3aa: CASTEAGAAYTEAFF
j_gene: TRBJ2-1; v_gene: TRBV7-3; abundance: NA; d_gene: TRBD1; CDR3nt: TGTGCCAGCAGCTTAAACCAGGGGGCAGGGAATGAGCAGTTCTTC; CDR3aa: CASSLNQGAGNEQFF
j_gene: TRBJ2-3; v_gene: TRBV9; abundance: NA; d_gene: NA; CDR3nt: TGTGCCAGCAGCACAGATACGCAGTATTTT; CDR3aa: CASSTDTQYF
j_gene: TRBJ1-2; v_gene: TRBV4-1; abundance: NA; d_gene: NA; CDR3nt: TGCGCCAGCAGCCAAGAGGGGGTCGCGACCTATGGCTACACCTTC; CDR3aa: CASSQEGVATYGYTF
j_gene: TRBJ2-7; v_gene: TRBV13; abundance: NA; d_gene: NA; CDR3nt: TGTGCCAGCAGCTTCGCGGAATGGCCTAACGAGCAGTACTTC; CDR3aa: CASSFAEWPNEQYF
j_gene: TRBJ1-1; v_gene: TRBV4-3; abundance: NA; d_gene: NA; CDR3nt: TGCGCCAGCAGCCAAGATTGGCCAGGATACACTGAAGCTTTCTTT; CDR3aa: CASSQDWPGYTEAFF
j_gene: TRBJ1-2; v_gene: TRBV6-5; abundance: NA; d_gene: NA; CDR3nt: TGTGCCAGCAGTTACTCGGCGGAACCCTATGGCTACACCTTC; CDR3aa: CASSYSAEPYGYTF
j_gene: TRBJ2-7; v_gene: TRBV6-1; abundance: once; d_gene: TRBD1; CDR3nt: TGTGCTTCGCATTCCCGGGACAGGATTCCTTACGAGCAGTACTTC; CDR3aa: CASHSRDRIPYEQYF
j_gene: TRBJ1-2; v_gene: TRBV2; abundance: NA; d_gene: NA; CDR3nt: TGTGCCAGCAGTGAAAGGCAGACTTATGGCTACACCTTC; CDR3aa: CASSERQTYGYTF
j_gene: TRBJ2-3; v_gene: TRBV7-9; abundance: NA; d_gene: TRBD2; CDR3nt: TGTGCCAGCAGCAGCCCCTCCCAGCGGGGGGGTAGCACAGATACGCAGTATTTT; CDR3aa: CASSSPSQRGGSTDTQYF
j_gene: TRBJ1-1; v_gene: TRBV14; abundance: NA; d_gene: NA; CDR3nt: TGTGCCAGCAGCCAATCAACGCGGACTGAAGCTTTCTTT; CDR3aa: CASSQSTRTEAFF
j_gene: TRBJ1-6; v_gene: TRBV4-2; abundance: few; d_gene: TRBD1; CDR3nt: TGTGCCAGCAGCCAAGAAAGAGACAGGGCGTCACCCCTCCACTTT; CDR3aa: CASSQERDRASPLHF